This T cell receptor (beta chain) was captured by sequencing in a study of CXCR3-negative and CXCR3-positive naive CD8 T cells. Study results and limitations: Naive cells with CXCR3 showed TRB CDR3s that were more hydrophobic than those in CXCR3-negative naive cells.

Through 5' RACE with UMI labels, the TRB cDNA libraries were prepared. Reprocessing the 5' RACE reads, TCRdb reports a single entry for every CDR3 protein and omits DNA. This sample contains about 6,400 distinct CDR3 sequences. Looked up from germline, CDR1 is MNHNS and CDR2 is SASEGT. The CDR3 contains 14 residues. Note on this clonotype: Its antigen is unidentified.

The sequenced material came from naive CXCR3+ CD8+ T cells from blood. Regarding subset: CD45RO-CCR7+CD27+CD95- naive CD8+ T cells expressing CXCR3 (TNR3+). V gene TRBV6-1 combines with J gene TRBJ2-7; TCRdb's D call of TRBD1 is untestable without DNA. This TCR derives from a human donor in good health. Some clones in this sample may be carry-over from other donors' samples. The CDR3 region is CASQDRGSTYEQYF.